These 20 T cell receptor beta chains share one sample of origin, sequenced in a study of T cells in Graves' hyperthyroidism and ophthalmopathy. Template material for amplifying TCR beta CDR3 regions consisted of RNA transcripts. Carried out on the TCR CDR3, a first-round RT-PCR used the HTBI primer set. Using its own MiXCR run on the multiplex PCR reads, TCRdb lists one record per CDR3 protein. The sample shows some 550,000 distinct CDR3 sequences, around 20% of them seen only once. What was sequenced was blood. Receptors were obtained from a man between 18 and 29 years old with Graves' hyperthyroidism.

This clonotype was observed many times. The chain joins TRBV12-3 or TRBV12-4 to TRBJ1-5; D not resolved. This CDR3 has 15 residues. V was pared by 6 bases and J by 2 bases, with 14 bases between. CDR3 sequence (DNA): TGTGCCAGCAGGTTCCAAACTGCAGGCAATCAGCCCCAGCATTTT. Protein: CASRFQTAGNQPQHF.

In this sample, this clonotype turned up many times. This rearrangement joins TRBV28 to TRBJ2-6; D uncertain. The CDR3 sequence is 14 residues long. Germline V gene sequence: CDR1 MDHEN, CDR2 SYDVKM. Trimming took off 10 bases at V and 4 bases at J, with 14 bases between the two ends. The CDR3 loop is CATDTAGGANVLTF. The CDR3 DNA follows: TGTGCCACCGATACAGCTGGAGGGGCCAACGTCCTGACTTTC.

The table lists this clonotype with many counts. CDR3 protein: CASSPWRSLGTEAFF. The CDR3 DNA reads as TGTGCCAGCAGCCCCTGGAGGAGCCTGGGCACTGAAGCTTTCTTT. The chain recombines TRBV11-3 with TRBJ1-1; the D is unclear. The germline gives CDR1 SGHNT, CDR2 YENEEA. Deletions cut 5 bases from V and 4 bases from J, with 17 bases between. The CDR3 runs to 15 residues.

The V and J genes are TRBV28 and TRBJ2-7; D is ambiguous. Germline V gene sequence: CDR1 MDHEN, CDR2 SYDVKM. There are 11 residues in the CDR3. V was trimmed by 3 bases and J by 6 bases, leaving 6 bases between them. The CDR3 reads CASSFRREQYF. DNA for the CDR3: TGTGCCAGCAGTTTCAGGCGCGAGCAGTACTTC.

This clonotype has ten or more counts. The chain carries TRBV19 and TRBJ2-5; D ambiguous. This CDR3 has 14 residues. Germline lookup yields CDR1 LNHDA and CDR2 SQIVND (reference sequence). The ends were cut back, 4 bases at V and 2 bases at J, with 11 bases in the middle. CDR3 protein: CASSTLQGQETQYF. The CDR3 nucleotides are TGTGCCAGTAGTACCCTTCAAGGACAAGAGACCCAGTACTTC.

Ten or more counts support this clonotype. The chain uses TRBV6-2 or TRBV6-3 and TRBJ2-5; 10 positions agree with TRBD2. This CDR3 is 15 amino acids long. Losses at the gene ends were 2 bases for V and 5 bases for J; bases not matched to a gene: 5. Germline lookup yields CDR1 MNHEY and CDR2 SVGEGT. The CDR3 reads CASSYVAGGAETQYF. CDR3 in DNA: TGTGCCAGCAGTTACGTAGCGGGGGGCGCCGAGACCCAGTACTTC.

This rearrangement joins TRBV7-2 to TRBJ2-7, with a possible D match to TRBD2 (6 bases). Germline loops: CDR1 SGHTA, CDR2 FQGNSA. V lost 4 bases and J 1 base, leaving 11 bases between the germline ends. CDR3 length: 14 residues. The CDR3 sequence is CASSYGSGSYEQYF. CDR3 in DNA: TGTGCCAGCAGCTACGGTAGCGGATCCTACGAGCAGTACTTC.

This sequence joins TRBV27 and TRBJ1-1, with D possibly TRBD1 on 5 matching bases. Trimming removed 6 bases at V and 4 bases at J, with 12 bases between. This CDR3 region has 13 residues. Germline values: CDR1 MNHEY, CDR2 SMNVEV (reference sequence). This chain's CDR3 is CASRSGGTTEAFF. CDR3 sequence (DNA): TGTGCCAGCAGGTCGGGGGGGACCACTGAAGCTTTCTTT.

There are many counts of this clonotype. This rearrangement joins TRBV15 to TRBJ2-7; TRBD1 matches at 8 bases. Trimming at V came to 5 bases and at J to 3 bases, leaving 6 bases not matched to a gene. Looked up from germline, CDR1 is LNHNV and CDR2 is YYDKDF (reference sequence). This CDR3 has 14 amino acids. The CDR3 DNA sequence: TGTGCCACCAGCGGATCAGGGGGCAGCTACGAGCAGTACTTC. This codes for CATSGSGGSYEQYF.

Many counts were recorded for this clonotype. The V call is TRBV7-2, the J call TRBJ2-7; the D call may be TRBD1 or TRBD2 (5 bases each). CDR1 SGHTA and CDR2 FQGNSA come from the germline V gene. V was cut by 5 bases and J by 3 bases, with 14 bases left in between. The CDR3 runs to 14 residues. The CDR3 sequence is CASSPGTEHYEQYF. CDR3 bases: TGTGCCAGCAGCCCGGGGACGGAACACTACGAGCAGTACTTC.

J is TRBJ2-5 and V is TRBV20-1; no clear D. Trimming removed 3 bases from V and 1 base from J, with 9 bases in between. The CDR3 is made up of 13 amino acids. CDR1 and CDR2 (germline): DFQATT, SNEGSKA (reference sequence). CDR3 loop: CSASSETQETQYF. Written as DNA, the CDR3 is TGCAGTGCTAGTTCGGAGACCCAAGAGACCCAGTACTTC.

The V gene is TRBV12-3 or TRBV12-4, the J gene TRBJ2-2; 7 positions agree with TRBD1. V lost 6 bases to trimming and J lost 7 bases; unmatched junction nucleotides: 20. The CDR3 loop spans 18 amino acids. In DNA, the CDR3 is TGTGCCAGCAGCAACCGCGCATCAGGGACAGCCCTAGGCGGGGAGCTGTTTTTT. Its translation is CASSNRASGTALGGELFF.

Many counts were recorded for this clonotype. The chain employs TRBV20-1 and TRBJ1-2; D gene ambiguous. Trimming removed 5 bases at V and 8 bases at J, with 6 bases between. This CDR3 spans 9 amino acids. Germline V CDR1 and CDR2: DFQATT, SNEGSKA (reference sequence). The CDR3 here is CSALPGYTF. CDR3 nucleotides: TGCAGTGCTTTACCCGGCTACACCTTC.

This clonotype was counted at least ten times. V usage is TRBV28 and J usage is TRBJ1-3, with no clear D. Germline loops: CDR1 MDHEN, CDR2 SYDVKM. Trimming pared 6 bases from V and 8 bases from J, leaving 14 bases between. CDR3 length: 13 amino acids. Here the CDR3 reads CASRWSRGYTIYF. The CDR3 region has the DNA TGTGCCAGCAGGTGGTCTCGGGGTTACACCATATATTTT.

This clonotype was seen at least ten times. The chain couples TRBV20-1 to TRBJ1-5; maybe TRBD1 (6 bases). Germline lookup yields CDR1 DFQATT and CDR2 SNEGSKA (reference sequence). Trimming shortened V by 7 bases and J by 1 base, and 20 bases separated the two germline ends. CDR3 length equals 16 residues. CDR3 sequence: CSVGGTQPFSNQPQHF. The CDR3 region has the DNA TGCAGTGTCGGCGGGACACAACCATTCAGCAATCAGCCCCAGCATTTT.

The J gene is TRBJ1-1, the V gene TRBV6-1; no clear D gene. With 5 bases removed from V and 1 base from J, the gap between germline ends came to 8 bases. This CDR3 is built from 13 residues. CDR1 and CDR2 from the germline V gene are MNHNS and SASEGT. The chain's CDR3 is CASSQRRNTEAFF. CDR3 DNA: TGTGCCAGCAGTCAAAGGAGGAACACTGAAGCTTTCTTT.

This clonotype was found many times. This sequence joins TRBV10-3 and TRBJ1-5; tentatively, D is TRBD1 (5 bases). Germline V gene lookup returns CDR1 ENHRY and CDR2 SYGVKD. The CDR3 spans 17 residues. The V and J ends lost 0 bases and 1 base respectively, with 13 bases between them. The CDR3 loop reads CAISESITGESNQPQHF. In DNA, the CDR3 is TGTGCCATCAGTGAGTCGATAACGGGGGAGAGCAATCAGCCCCAGCATTTT.

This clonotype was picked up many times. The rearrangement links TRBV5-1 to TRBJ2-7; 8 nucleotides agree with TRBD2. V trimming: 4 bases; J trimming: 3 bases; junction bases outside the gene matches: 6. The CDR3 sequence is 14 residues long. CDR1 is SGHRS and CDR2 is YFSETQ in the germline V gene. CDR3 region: CASSLSGEFYEQYF. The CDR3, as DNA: TGCGCCAGCAGCCTTAGCGGGGAGTTCTACGAGCAGTACTTC.

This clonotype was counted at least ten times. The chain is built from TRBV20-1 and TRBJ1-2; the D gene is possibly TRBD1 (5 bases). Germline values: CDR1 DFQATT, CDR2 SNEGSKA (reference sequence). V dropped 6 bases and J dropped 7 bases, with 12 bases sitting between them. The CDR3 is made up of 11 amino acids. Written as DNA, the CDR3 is TGCAGTGCCGGGAGGGGCGGTGGCTACACCTTC. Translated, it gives CSAGRGGGYTF.

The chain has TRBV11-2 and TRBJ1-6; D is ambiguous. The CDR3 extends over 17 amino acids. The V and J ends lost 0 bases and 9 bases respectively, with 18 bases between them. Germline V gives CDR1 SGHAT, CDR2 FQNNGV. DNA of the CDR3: TGTGCCAGCAGCTTAGAAACTCGACGGTTGGAGGGTTCACCCCTCCACTTT. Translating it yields CASSLETRRLEGSPLHF.